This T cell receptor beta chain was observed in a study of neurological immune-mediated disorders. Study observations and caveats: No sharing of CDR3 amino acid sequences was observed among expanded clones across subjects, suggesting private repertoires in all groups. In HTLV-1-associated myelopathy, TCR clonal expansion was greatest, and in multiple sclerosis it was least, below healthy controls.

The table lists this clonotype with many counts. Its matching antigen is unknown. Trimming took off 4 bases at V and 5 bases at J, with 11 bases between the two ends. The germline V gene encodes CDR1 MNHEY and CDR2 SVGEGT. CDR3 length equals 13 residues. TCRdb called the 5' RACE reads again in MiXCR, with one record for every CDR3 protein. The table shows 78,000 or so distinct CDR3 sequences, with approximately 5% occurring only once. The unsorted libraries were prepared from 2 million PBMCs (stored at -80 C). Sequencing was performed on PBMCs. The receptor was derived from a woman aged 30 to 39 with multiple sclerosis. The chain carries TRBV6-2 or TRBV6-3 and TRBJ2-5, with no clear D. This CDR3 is CASSSPPMETQYF. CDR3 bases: TGTGCCAGCAGTTCCCCCCCGATGGAGACCCAGTACTTC.